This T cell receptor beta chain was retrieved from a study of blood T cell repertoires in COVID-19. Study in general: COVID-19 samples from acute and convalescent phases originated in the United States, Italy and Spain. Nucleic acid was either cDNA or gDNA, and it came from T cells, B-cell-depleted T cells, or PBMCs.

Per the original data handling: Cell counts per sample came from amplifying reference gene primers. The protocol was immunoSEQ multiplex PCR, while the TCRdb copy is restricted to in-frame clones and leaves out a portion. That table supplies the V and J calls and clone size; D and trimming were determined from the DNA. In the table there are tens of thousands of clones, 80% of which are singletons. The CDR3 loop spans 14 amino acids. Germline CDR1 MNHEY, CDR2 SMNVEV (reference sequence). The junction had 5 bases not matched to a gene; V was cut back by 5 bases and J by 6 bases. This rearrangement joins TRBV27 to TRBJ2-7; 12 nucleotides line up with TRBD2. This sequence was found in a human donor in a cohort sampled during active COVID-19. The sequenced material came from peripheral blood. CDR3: CASSVTSGSPEQYV. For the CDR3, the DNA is TGTGCCAGCAGTGTGACTAGCGGGAGTCCCGAGCAGTACGTC.